The rows below give T cell receptor beta chains drawn from one sample of a study of read filtering for tumor transcriptome and immune sequencing. A single record per CDR3 protein comes from TCRdb applying MiXCR to the reads. Among 37,000 or so distinct CDR3 sequences listed, roughly an eighth were seen once. The sequencing input was a population of CD138-negative cells sorted from bone marrow. Receptors originate from a donor aged 40 or over with multiple myeloma. CDR3s leave out the opening cysteine and the closing phenylalanine or tryptophan.

>TRBV5-1
ASRYFNTGELF
>TRBV2
ASSRQGGNQPQH
>TRBV2
ASSGRGRTEAF
>TRBV19
ASTSPGLRSNQPQH
>TRBV19
ASNKQHTGAETYGYT
>TRBV25-1
ASSRLAGYNEQF
>TRBV5-6
ASSYGPSGANVLT
>TRBV9
ASSENQVSGTEAF
>TRBV3-1
ASSLSGVNEKLF
>TRBV5-1
ASSLFAGVNTEAF
>TRBV6-5
AAGRPDNEQF
>TRBV6-2/TRBV6-3
ASSGTGGFSQPQH
>TRBV10-3
AISAGFTDTQY
>TRBV29-1
SAKGLNTEAF
>TRBV5-5
ASSREGDNTEAF